This T cell receptor (beta chain) was recorded in a study of blood T cell repertoires in COVID-19. Study-level background: From T cells, B-cell-depleted T cells, or PBMCs came the material, which was cDNA or gDNA.

This CDR3 is built from 12 residues. Trimming shortened V by 2 bases and J by 1 base, and 3 bases separated the two germline ends. The germline CDR1 and CDR2 sequences are SGHRS and YFSETQ. The authors' processing: Amplified reference gene primers provided the basis for estimating nucleated cell counts. Profiled with immunoSEQ multiplex PCR; TCRdb holds only in-frame clones, not every one. That table furnishes V, J and clone size, whereas the DNA furnished D and trimming. The sample records about 150,000 clones, approximately 80% being singletons. The sequence came from an elderly woman with acute or convalescent COVID-19. Sequencing was performed on peripheral blood. This chain connects TRBV5-1 to TRBJ1-1; no firm D call. The CDR3 DNA reads TGCGCCAGCAGCTTACAGAACACTGAAGCTTTCTTT. Its translation: CASSLQNTEAFF.